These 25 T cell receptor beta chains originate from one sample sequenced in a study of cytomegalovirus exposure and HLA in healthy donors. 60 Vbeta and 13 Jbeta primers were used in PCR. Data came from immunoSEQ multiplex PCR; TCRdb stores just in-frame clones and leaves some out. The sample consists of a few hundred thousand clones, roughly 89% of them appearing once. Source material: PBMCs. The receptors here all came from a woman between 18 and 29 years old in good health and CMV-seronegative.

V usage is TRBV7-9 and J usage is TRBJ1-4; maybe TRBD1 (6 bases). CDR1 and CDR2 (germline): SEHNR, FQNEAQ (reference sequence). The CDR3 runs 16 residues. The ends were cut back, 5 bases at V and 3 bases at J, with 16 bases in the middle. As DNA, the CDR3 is TGTGCCAGCAGCCCCCGGTCCGCAGGGGCTAATGAAAAACTGTTTTTT. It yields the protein CASSPRSAGANEKLFF.

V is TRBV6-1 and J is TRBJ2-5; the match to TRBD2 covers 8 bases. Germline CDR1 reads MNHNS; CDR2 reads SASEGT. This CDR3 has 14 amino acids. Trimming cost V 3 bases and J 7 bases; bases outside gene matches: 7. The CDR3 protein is CASSEAGGAGTQYF. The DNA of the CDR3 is TGTGCCAGCAGTGAGGCGGGGGGCGCAGGGACCCAGTACTTC.

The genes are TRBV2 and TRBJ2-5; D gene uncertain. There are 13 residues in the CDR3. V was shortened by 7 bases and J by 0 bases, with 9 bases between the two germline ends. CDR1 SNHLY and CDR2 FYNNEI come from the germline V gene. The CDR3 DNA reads TGTGCCAGCATTCTGCGGTACCAAGAGACCCAGTACTTC. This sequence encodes CASILRYQETQYF.

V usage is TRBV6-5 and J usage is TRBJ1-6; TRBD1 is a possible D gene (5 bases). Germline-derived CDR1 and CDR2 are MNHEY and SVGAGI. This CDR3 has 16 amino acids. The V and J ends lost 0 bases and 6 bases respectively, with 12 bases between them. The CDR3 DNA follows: TGTGCCAGCAGTTACTCCCGGACAAGCACTAATTCACCCCTCCACTTT. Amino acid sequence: CASSYSRTSTNSPLHF.

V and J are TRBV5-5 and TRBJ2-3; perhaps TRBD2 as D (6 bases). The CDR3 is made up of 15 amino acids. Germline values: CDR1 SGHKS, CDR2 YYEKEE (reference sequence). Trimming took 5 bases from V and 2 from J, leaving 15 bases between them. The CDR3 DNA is TGTGCCAGCAGACAATCCGGGGGAGCCACAGATACGCAGTATTTT. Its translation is CASRQSGGATDTQYF.

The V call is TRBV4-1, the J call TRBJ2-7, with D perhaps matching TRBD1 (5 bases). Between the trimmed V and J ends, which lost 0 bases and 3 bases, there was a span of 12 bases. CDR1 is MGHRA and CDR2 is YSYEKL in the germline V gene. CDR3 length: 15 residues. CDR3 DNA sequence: TGCGCCAGCAGCCAAGAAGAGACAGAAAGCTACGAGCAGTACTTC. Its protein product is CASSQEETESYEQYF.

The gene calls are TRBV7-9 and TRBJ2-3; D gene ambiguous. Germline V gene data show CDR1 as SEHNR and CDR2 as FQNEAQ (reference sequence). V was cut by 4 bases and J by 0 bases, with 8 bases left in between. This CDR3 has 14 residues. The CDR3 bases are TGTGCCAGCAGCTCCCTTTCTAGCACAGATACGCAGTATTTT. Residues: CASSSLSSTDTQYF.

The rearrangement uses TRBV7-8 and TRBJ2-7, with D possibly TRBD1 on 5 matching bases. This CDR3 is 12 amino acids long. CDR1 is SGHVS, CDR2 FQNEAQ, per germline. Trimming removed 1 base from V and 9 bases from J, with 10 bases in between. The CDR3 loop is CASSLVQGGQYF. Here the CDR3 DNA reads TGTGCCAGCAGCTTAGTCCAGGGTGGGCAGTACTTC.

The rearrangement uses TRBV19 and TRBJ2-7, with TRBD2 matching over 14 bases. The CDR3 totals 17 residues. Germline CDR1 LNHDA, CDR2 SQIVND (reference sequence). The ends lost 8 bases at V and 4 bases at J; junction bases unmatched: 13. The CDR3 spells CASAPGTSGGPSYEQYF. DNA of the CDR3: TGTGCCAGTGCCCCCGGGACTAGCGGGGGACCTTCTTACGAGCAGTACTTC.

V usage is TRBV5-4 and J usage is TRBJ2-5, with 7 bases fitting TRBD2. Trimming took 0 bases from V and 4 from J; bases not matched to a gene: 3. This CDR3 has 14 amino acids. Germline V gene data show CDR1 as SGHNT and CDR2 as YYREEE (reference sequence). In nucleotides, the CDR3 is TGTGCCAGCAGCTTGGTGGGGGGGTTAGAGACCCAGTACTTC. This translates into CASSLVGGLETQYF.

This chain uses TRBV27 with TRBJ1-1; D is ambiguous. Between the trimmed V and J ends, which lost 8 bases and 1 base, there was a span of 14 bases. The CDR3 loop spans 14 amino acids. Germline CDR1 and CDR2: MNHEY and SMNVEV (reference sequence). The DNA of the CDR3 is TGTGCCAGCGCCCGGGGAATTGGGAACACTGAAGCTTTCTTT. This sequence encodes CASARGIGNTEAFF.

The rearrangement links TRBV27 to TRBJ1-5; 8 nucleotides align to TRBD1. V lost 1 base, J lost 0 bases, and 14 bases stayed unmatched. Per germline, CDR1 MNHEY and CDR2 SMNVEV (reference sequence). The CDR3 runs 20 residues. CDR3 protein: CASSLFPPGPGGYSNQPQHF. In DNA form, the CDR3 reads TGTGCCAGCAGTTTATTCCCCCCAGGTCCAGGGGGCTATAGCAATCAGCCCCAGCATTTT.

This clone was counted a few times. CDR3 nucleotides: TGTGCCAGCAGGACGGGGGGGCCCCCCCACGAGCAGTACTTC. Protein product: CASRTGGPPHEQYF. This chain connects TRBV11-2 to TRBJ2-7; 8 positions agree with TRBD2. V was clipped by 6 bases and J by 5 bases; unmatched bases: 9. The CDR3 consists of 14 residues. Looked up from germline, CDR1 is SGHAT and CDR2 is FQNNGV.

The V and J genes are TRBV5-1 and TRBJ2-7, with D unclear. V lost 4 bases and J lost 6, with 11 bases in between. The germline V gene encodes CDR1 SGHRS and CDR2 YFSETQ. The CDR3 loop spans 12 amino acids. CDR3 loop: CASSRFFGEQYF. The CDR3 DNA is TGCGCCAGCAGCCGGTTCTTCGGCGAGCAGTACTTC.

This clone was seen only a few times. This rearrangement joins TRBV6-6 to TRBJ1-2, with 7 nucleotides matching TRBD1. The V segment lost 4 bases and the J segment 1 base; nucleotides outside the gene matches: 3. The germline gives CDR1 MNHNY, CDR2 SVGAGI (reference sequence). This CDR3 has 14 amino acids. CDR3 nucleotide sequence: TGTGCCAGCAGTTCAAACAGGGGTAACTATGGCTACACCTTC. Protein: CASSSNRGNYGYTF.

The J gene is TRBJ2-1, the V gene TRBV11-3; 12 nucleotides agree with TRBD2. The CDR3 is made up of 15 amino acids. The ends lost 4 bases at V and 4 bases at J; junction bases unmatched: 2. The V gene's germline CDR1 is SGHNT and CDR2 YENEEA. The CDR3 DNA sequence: TGTGCCAGCAGCTACCTAGCGGGGGGGTACAATGAGCAGTTCTTC. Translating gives CASSYLAGGYNEQFF.

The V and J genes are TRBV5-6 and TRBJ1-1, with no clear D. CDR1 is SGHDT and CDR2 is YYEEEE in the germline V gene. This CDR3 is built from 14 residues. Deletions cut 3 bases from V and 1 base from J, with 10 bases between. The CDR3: CASSSGGPNTEAFF. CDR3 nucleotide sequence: TGTGCCAGCAGCTCGGGAGGGCCGAACACTGAAGCTTTCTTT.

The CDR3 sequence is CASSMFRNQPQHF. The DNA of the CDR3 is TGTGCCAGTAGTATGTTCCGGAATCAGCCCCAGCATTTT. This chain links TRBV19 with TRBJ1-5; no clear D. Germline V gene data show CDR1 as LNHDA and CDR2 as SQIVND (reference sequence). The ends were cut back, 3 bases at V and 4 bases at J, with 7 bases in the middle. This CDR3 has 13 amino acids.

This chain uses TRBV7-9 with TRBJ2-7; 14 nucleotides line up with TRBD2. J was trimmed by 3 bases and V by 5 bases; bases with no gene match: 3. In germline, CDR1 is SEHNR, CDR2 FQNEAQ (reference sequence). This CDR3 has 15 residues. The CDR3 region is CASSVGTSGGYEQYF. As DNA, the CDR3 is TGTGCCAGCAGCGTGGGGACTAGCGGGGGCTACGAGCAGTACTTC.

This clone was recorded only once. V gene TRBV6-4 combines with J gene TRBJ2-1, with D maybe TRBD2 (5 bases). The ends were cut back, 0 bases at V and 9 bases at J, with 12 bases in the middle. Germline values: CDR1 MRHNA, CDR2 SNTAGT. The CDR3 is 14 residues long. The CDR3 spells CASSDSGASSEQFF. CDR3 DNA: TGTGCCAGCAGTGACTCGGGCGCTAGCTCTGAGCAGTTCTTC.

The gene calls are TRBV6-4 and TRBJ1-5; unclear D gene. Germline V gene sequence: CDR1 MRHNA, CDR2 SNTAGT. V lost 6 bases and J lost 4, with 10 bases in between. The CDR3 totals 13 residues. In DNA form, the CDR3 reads TGTGCCAGCAGCCGAGAGGAAAATCAGCCCCAGCATTTT. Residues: CASSREENQPQHF.

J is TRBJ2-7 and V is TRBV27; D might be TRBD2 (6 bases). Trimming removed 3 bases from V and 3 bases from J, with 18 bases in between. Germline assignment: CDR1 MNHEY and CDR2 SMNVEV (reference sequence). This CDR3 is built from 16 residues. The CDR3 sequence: CASSLGRRDAHYEQYF. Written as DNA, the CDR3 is TGTGCCAGCAGTTTGGGTAGGAGGGACGCCCACTACGAGCAGTACTTC.

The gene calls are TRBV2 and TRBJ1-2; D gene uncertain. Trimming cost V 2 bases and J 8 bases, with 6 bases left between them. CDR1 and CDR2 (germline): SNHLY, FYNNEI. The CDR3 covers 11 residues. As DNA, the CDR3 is TGTGCCAGCAGTGAAATGGCAGGCTACACCTTC. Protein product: CASSEMAGYTF.

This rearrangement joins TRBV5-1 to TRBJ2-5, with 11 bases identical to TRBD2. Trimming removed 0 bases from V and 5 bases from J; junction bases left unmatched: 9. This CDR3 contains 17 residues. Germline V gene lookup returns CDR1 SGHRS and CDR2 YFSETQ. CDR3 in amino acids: CASSLAPLAGGYETQYF. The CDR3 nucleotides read TGCGCCAGCAGCTTGGCCCCTCTAGCGGGGGGATATGAGACCCAGTACTTC.

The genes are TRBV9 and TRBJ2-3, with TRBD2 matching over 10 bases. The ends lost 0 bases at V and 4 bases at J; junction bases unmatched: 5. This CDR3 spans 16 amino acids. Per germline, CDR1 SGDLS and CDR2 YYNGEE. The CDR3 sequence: CASSVGASGGSDTQYF. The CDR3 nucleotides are TGTGCCAGCAGCGTAGGGGCTAGCGGGGGTTCAGATACGCAGTATTTT.